The text below deals with one T cell receptor beta chain. The source of the sample is a study of blood T cell repertoires in COVID-19. After removal of 4 bases from V and 5 bases from J, the junction contained 9 bases not matched to a gene. CDR3 length: 15 amino acids. From germline, CDR1 is LGHDT and CDR2 YNNKEL (reference sequence). Per the original methods: Reference gene primer amplification in the assay estimated nucleated cell counts. TCRdb's copy holds only in-frame clones and misses some; the assay was immunoSEQ multiplex PCR. V and J calls plus clone size are reproduced from that table; the DNA served to infer D and trimming. The sample lists 10,000 to 15,000 clones, almost 85% occurring once.

Input material: peripheral blood. The chain couples TRBV3-1 (or the pseudogene TRBV3-2) to TRBJ2-5; TRBD1 matches 8 bases. The origin of this receptor is an elderly man with acute or convalescent COVID-19. The CDR3 sequence is CASSRQGAKMETQYF. Written as DNA, the CDR3 is TGTGCCAGCAGCCGGCAGGGGGCTAAGATGGAGACCCAGTACTTC.